A single sample is the source of the 5 T cell receptor beta chains below, sequenced in a study of response to subunit inactivated influenza vaccine. MiXCR was run by TCRdb on the RT-PCR reads, yielding one entry per CDR3 protein. Of hundreds of thousands of distinct CDR3 sequences listed, around 16% are singletons. Here the sequenced sample was PBMCs from blood, taken less than 13 days after vaccination. The receptors come from a man aged 45-65 years who received an inactivated influenza vaccine.

The CDR3 loop reads CASRRTGTSYNEQFF. The CDR3 bases are TGTGCCAGCAGGAGGACCGGGACTAGCTACAATGAGCAGTTCTTC. V and J are TRBV28 and TRBJ2-1, with 8 nucleotides matching TRBD2. V lost 6 bases, J lost 3 bases, and 7 bases stayed unmatched. CDR3 length: 15 residues. Germline CDR1 is MDHEN and CDR2 is SYDVKM.

The table lists this clonotype with many counts. The rearrangement joins TRBV3-1 to TRBJ2-7; D is unclear. CDR1 is LGHDT and CDR2 is YNNKEL in the germline V gene (reference sequence). Trimming removed 4 bases at V and 7 bases at J, with 11 bases between. CDR3 size: 12 residues. The chain's CDR3 is CASSLREGEQYF. The CDR3 nucleotides are TGTGCCAGCAGCCTCCGAGAAGGGGAGCAGTACTTC.

This clonotype was observed many times. The chain has TRBV25-1 and TRBJ1-2; D unresolved. Germline V gene lookup returns CDR1 MGHDK and CDR2 SYGVNS. This CDR3 contains 11 residues. V shed 6 bases and J shed 5 bases, with 7 bases lying between them. CDR3 region: CASSVGYGYTF. Here the CDR3 DNA reads TGTGCCAGCAGCGTAGGGTATGGCTACACCTTC.

The genes are TRBV28 and TRBJ1-2, with 7 bases fitting TRBD1. Germline V gene data show CDR1 as MDHEN and CDR2 as SYDVKM. The CDR3 spans 13 residues. V was pared by 3 bases and J by 6 bases, with 4 bases of the junction left unmatched. The CDR3 here is CASSFKGAHGYTF. The CDR3 nucleotides are TGTGCCAGCAGTTTTAAGGGGGCCCATGGCTACACCTTC.

This clonotype occurred a few times. CDR3 amino acids: CASKGQENYGYTF. For the CDR3, the DNA is TGTGCCAGCAAGGGACAGGAGAACTATGGCTACACCTTC. The genes are TRBV3-1 and TRBJ1-2; 8 nucleotides match TRBD1. After removal of 7 bases from V and 2 bases from J, the junction contained 3 bases not matched to a gene. There are 13 residues in the CDR3. Germline CDR1 reads LGHDT; CDR2 reads YNNKEL (reference sequence).